These 8 T cell receptor beta chains came from one sample sequenced in a study of chemoradiotherapy in HPV16-positive cancers. Assay used: immunoSEQ multiplex PCR; TCRdb lists only in-frame clones, some missing. This table has about 10,000 clones, 86% appearing once. The sequencing here drew on blood, taken from a patient who underwent chemoradiotherapy. The receptors derive from a human donor with HPV-associated anogenital cancer.

The chain couples TRBV5-1 to TRBJ2-1; 7 bases agree with TRBD1. The CDR3 spans 13 residues. J was trimmed by 4 bases and V by 4 bases; bases with no gene match: 2. Germline lookup yields CDR1 SGHRS and CDR2 YFSETQ. CDR3 nucleotide sequence: TGCGCCAGCAGCCTGGGACAGTACAATGAGCAGTTCTTC. Translated, it gives CASSLGQYNEQFF.

The chain has TRBV7-9 and TRBJ1-3, with D uncertain. Germline V gene lookup returns CDR1 SEHNR and CDR2 FQNEAQ (reference sequence). The CDR3 runs 15 residues. V shed 3 bases and J shed 0 bases, with 9 bases lying between them. The CDR3 is CASSFTALSGNTIYF. CDR3 bases: TGTGCCAGCAGCTTCACGGCCCTCTCTGGAAACACCATATATTTT.

V is TRBV19 and J is TRBJ2-5, with 9 bases lining up with TRBD2. This CDR3 is 15 amino acids long. V shed 6 bases, J shed 1 base, and the junction held 6 bases outside the gene matches. Germline-derived CDR1 and CDR2 are LNHDA and SQIVND (reference sequence). DNA of the CDR3: TGTGCCAGTAGCCAGGGCGGGGGGGTCCAAGAGACCCAGTACTTC. Translating it yields CASSQGGGVQETQYF.

The chain is built from TRBV6-5 and TRBJ2-7; 9 nucleotides line up with TRBD1. The V and J ends lost 6 bases and 2 bases, in that order; junction bases with no gene match: 8. CDR1 MNHEY and CDR2 SVGAGI come from the germline V gene. The CDR3 runs to 15 residues. The DNA of the CDR3 is TGTGCCAGCAGGACAGGGGGATCCAGGACCTACGAGCAGTACTTC. Translating gives CASRTGGSRTYEQYF.

This clone has more than one count but fewer than ten. The rearrangement links TRBV11-2 to TRBJ1-4; possible D gene TRBD1, 5 bases. V was pared by 4 bases and J by 5 bases, with 14 bases between. The CDR3 is made up of 15 amino acids. The germline V gene has CDR1 SGHAT and CDR2 FQNNGV. CDR3 loop: CASSSNTGLNEKLFF. The DNA for the CDR3 is TGTGCCAGCAGCTCCAATACGGGGCTCAATGAAAAACTGTTTTTT. The variable domain in full, with the rest retrieved from reference TRBV11-2 and TRBJ1-4, is EAGVAQSPRYKIIEKRQSVAFWCNPISGHATLYWYQQILGQGPKLLIQFQNNGVVDDSQLPKDRFSAERLKGVDSTLKIQPAKLEDSAVYLCASSSNTGLNEKLFFGSGTQLSVL.

Here the CDR3 reads CASSAQPQGAYGYTF. CDR3 coding DNA: TGTGCCAGCAGCGCCCAGCCACAGGGTGCCTATGGCTACACCTTC. The V gene is TRBV9, the J gene TRBJ1-2, with D perhaps TRBD1 (6 bases). Germline-derived CDR1 and CDR2 are SGDLS and YYNGEE. V lost 3 bases, J lost 4 bases, and 16 bases lay in between. This CDR3 has 15 residues.

This rearrangement joins TRBV7-2 to TRBJ1-1; a weak D match, TRBD1 (5 bases). Germline lookup yields CDR1 SGHTA and CDR2 FQGNSA. This CDR3 has 15 residues. Trimming left V 1 base short and J 0 bases short, with 9 bases between. The CDR3 here is CASSLDGRVNTEAFF. The CDR3 DNA sequence: TGTGCCAGCAGCTTAGATGGCAGGGTGAACACTGAAGCTTTCTTT.

V usage is TRBV9 and J usage is TRBJ2-1; D unclear. CDR3 size: 13 residues. CDR1 and CDR2 from the germline V gene are SGDLS and YYNGEE. Trimming left V 0 bases short and J 8 bases short, with 9 bases between. This chain's CDR3 is CASSVGRVDEQFF. DNA of the CDR3: TGTGCCAGCAGCGTAGGACGAGTGGATGAGCAGTTCTTC. Based on the CDR3 plus reference TRBV9 and TRBJ2-1, the full variable domain is DSGVTQTPKHLITATGQRVTLRCSPRSGDLSVYWYQQSLDQGLQFLIQYYNGEERAKGNILERFSAQQFPDLHSELNLSSLELGDSALYFCASSVGRVDEQFFGPGTRLTVL.